This TCR beta chain is from a study of radiation and T cells in renal cell carcinoma. As for the study in general: Nephrectomy followed 15 Gy stereotactic body radiation by 4 weeks.

Regarding time point: blood 2 weeks post-SBRT. Described treatment: 15 Gy SBRT to primary tumor, nephrectomy 4 weeks later. Measured with immunoSEQ multiplex PCR; TCRdb has only the in-frame clones, and not every one. The sample has around 75,000 clones, roughly 82% seen once. This TCR derives from a man in his 60s with renal cell carcinoma. The sequencing here drew on blood, taken from a patient whose treatment included radiotherapy and nephrectomy.

The CDR3 nucleotides are TGTGCCAGTAGTATTCTGGGGGGCGCGGGCACCGGGGAGCTGTTTTTT. Translated, it gives CASSILGGAGTGELFF. This chain links TRBV19 with TRBJ2-2; the D call may be TRBD1 or TRBD2 (6 bases each). Trimming took off 3 bases at V and 4 bases at J, with 15 bases between the two ends. The CDR3 runs to 16 residues. The germline CDR1 and CDR2 sequences are LNHDA and SQIVND (reference sequence).